This T cell receptor beta chain comes out of a study of T cells in narcolepsy. Overall study: Patients with NT1 or NT2 and healthy control donors were enrolled. Study results and caveats: Comparing one patient's CSF and blood CD4+ clonotypes highlighted HCRT- and TRIB2-specific autoreactive clonotypes. Autoreactive clonotypes reportedly recurred in blood of same and different patients, not controls.

Regarding this clone: Its antigen is unknown.

The CDR3 totals 16 residues. Per germline, CDR1 SEHNR and CDR2 FQNEAQ (reference sequence). V shed 6 bases and J shed 5 bases, with 22 bases lying between them. Libraries were prepared by immunoSEQ multiplex PCR; TCRdb keeps only in-frame clonotypes and omits some of them. The sample carries 15,000 or so clones, over 55% recorded once. The sequence was obtained from a human donor with narcolepsy. V is TRBV7-9 and J is TRBJ2-5; D possibly corresponds to TRBD1 (5 bases). Material: CD45RA- memory CD8+ T cells from PBMCs. Here the CDR3 DNA reads TGTGCCAGCAGTACAGGCAGGTCATCACGGGTGGAGACCCAGTACTTC. Its protein product is CASSTGRSSRVETQYF.